A single sample is the source of the 2 T cell receptor beta chains below, sequenced in a study of Tregs in tolerant kidney transplant recipients. Here immunoSEQ multiplex PCR was the method, and the copy in TCRdb shows in-frame clones only, minus some. The table shows fewer than 100,000 clones, with approximately 93% occurring only once. The specimen comprised CD4+ T cells from blood, sampled before the transplant. Source of these receptors: a human donor who received a combined kidney and bone marrow transplant.

J is TRBJ2-3 and V is TRBV30, with D perhaps TRBD1 (5 bases). V was clipped by 3 bases and J by 6 bases, with 22 bases between them. The germline gives CDR1 GTSNPN, CDR2 SVGIG (reference sequence). The CDR3 extends over 16 amino acids. The CDR3 region is CAWRPATSTKGDTQYF. CDR3 DNA: TGTGCCTGGAGACCGGCGACTTCCACAAAGGGGGATACGCAGTATTTT. Full variable domain (remainder filled in from reference TRBV30 and TRBJ2-3): SQTIHQWPATLVQPVGSPLSLECTVEGTSNPNLYWYRQAAGRGLQLLFYSVGIGQISSEVPQNLSASRPQDRQFILSSKKLLLSDSGFYLCAWRPATSTKGDTQYFGPGTRLTVL.

The gene calls are TRBV19 and TRBJ1-2, with D possibly TRBD1 on 6 matching bases. Trimming stripped 7 bases from V and 6 bases from J, with 12 bases between. The V gene's germline CDR1 is LNHDA and CDR2 SQIVND (reference sequence). The CDR3 extends over 12 amino acids. CDR3 nucleotides: TGTGCCAGTATTGGCCAGGGGAATGGCTACACCTTC. Amino acids: CASIGQGNGYTF.